The 25 T cell receptor beta chains below all came from one sample that was sequenced in a study of blood T cell repertoires in COVID-19 (dated by TCRdb to about 2020). The library relied on the immunoSEQ multiplex PCR assay. TCRdb holds this immuneACCESS table with in-frame rearrangements only. Some clones are missing; in checked studies, unresolved V genes explain under half, and the rest has no known cause. The sample contains fewer than 350,000 clones, 89% of them found a single time. The top ten constitute approximately 5.2% of the sample. Sequenced material: PBMCs or T cells enriched from blood (not recorded which). These TCRs come from a man between 60 and 75 years old who had recovered from COVID-19.

This rearrangement joins TRBV7-2 to TRBJ2-7; the match to TRBD2 covers 9 bases. J was trimmed by 2 bases and V by 0 bases; bases with no gene match: 5. CDR3 length: 16 amino acids. Germline V gives CDR1 SGHTA, CDR2 FQGNSA. As DNA, the CDR3 is TGTGCCAGCAGCTTAGCGGCTAGCGGGGCAGCCTACGAGCAGTACTTC. It codes for CASSLAASGAAYEQYF.

The chain has TRBV28 and TRBJ1-5, with D possibly being TRBD1 (6 bases). V lost 4 bases, J lost 0 bases, and 13 bases lay in between. Per germline, CDR1 MDHEN and CDR2 SYDVKM. This CDR3 has 16 amino acids. The CDR3 region is CASSSGALDSNQPQHF. Here the CDR3 DNA reads TGTGCCAGCAGTTCAGGGGCCCTTGATAGCAATCAGCCCCAGCATTTT.

The J gene is TRBJ2-6, the V gene TRBV11-3; 8 positions match TRBD2. The V segment lost 5 bases and the J segment 1 base; nucleotides outside the gene matches: 1. Germline CDR1 and CDR2: SGHNT and YENEEA. The CDR3 runs 15 residues. The CDR3 spells CASSPSGSGANVLTF. CDR3 nucleotides: TGTGCCAGCAGCCCTAGCGGGTCTGGGGCCAACGTCCTGACTTTC.

This CDR3 is CASRKTGEETQYF. CDR3 in DNA: TGCGCCAGCAGGAAGACAGGAGAAGAGACCCAGTACTTC. V is TRBV10-1 and J is TRBJ2-5; tentatively, D is TRBD1 (6 bases). The CDR3 totals 13 residues. Between the trimmed V and J ends, which lost 6 bases and 3 bases, there was a span of 11 bases. Germline V gives CDR1 WNHNN, CDR2 SYGVQD (reference sequence).

The rearrangement links TRBV25-1 to TRBJ1-5; TRBD1 is a possible D gene (5 bases). Germline V lookup: CDR1 MGHDK, CDR2 SYGVNS. V lost 7 bases, J lost 0 bases, and 19 bases lay in between. This CDR3 spans 17 amino acids. In DNA form, the CDR3 reads TGTGCCAGCAACCAAAACCTACAGGACTATAGCAATCAGCCCCAGCATTTT. Translating it yields CASNQNLQDYSNQPQHF.

This chain connects TRBV28 to TRBJ1-2; no clear D gene. The CDR3 is 16 residues long. Germline V gene data show CDR1 as MDHEN and CDR2 as SYDVKM. V lost 3 bases, J lost 2 bases, and 16 bases lay in between. This CDR3 reads CASSFPYGQENYGYTF. CDR3 nucleotide sequence: TGTGCCAGCAGTTTCCCGTATGGCCAGGAAAACTATGGCTACACCTTC.

The chain employs TRBV4-1 and TRBJ1-4, with 8 bases identical to TRBD1. This CDR3 region has 17 residues. The V gene's germline CDR1 is MGHRA and CDR2 YSYEKL. V dropped 4 bases and J dropped 3; count of bases not matched to a gene: 10. The CDR3 protein is CASSRSVGQGANEKLFF. For the CDR3, the DNA is TGCGCCAGCAGCCGGTCGGTAGGACAGGGTGCTAATGAAAAACTGTTTTTT.

This rearrangement joins TRBV6-2 or TRBV6-3 to TRBJ2-1, with TRBD2 matching 7 bases. The CDR3 consists of 16 residues. Losses at the gene ends were 4 bases for V and 2 bases for J; bases not matched to a gene: 8. Germline V gene sequence: CDR1 MNHEY, CDR2 SVGEGT. The CDR3 spells CASSLYGGSTYNEQFF. CDR3 nucleotide sequence: TGTGCCAGCAGTTTATATGGCGGGAGTACCTACAATGAGCAGTTCTTC.

The V call is TRBV6-5, the J call TRBJ2-6; D might be TRBD2 (5 bases). Germline V CDR1 and CDR2: MNHEY, SVGAGI. The CDR3 runs to 14 residues. Trimming shortened V by 2 bases and J by 8 bases, and 10 bases separated the two germline ends. The CDR3 DNA sequence: TGTGCCAGCAGTTACATACGGGGTTCCAACGTCCTGACTTTC. Translated, it gives CASSYIRGSNVLTF.

This sequence joins TRBV10-3 and TRBJ1-2; possibly TRBD1 for D (6 bases). The germline CDR1 and CDR2 sequences are ENHRY and SYGVKD. This CDR3 contains 13 residues. Trimming took 2 bases from V and 2 from J, leaving 6 bases between them. As DNA, the CDR3 is TGTGCCATCAGTGAGGGACAGAACTATGGCTACACCTTC. Translated, it gives CAISEGQNYGYTF.

A single count supports this clone. This sequence joins TRBV7-2 and TRBJ1-2; 9 positions agree with TRBD1. Germline trimming cut 3 bases from V and 4 bases from J; bases unmatched to any gene: 0. This CDR3 is built from 13 residues. CDR1 SGHTA and CDR2 FQGNSA come from the germline V gene. CDR3: CASSLTGGYGYTF. Written as DNA, the CDR3 is TGTGCCAGCAGCTTGACAGGGGGCTATGGCTACACCTTC.

The chain combines TRBV19 with TRBJ2-7, with D possibly TRBD1 on 6 matching bases. The CDR3 has 14 amino acids. Germline V CDR1 and CDR2: LNHDA, SQIVND (reference sequence). Deletions cut 6 bases from V and 2 bases from J, with 14 bases between. The CDR3 sequence: CASRDGTPPYEQYF. DNA for the CDR3: TGTGCCAGTAGGGACGGGACACCTCCCTACGAGCAGTACTTC.

The CDR3 DNA reads as TGTGCCACCAGTGCCCCATTGGGCGGACAAGGTGGGGAGACCCAGTACTTC. This sequence encodes CATSAPLGGQGGETQYF. This chain joins TRBV24-1 and TRBJ2-5; D might be TRBD1 (5 bases). V was trimmed by 5 bases and J by 5 bases, leaving 23 bases between them. Germline V gene sequence: CDR1 KGHDR, CDR2 SFDVKD. The CDR3 spans 17 residues.

This rearrangement joins TRBV28 to TRBJ2-7; no firm D call. Germline V gene data show CDR1 as MDHEN and CDR2 as SYDVKM. V was clipped by 3 bases and J by 5 bases, with 11 bases between them. This CDR3 region has 13 residues. The CDR3 nucleotides are TGTGCCAGCAGTTTGTCTGTCGTCCACGAGCAGTACTTC. It is translated as CASSLSVVHEQYF.

The CDR3 DNA reads TGTGCCTGGAGTGTATCACAGGGGTGGTACGAGCAGTACTTC. The encoded protein is CAWSVSQGWYEQYF. The V and J genes are TRBV30 and TRBJ2-7, with 7 bases identical to TRBD1. The CDR3 is 14 amino acids. J gave up 4 bases and V 0 bases, and 6 bases lay outside the gene matches. The V gene's germline CDR1 is GTSNPN and CDR2 SVGIG (reference sequence).

The rearrangement joins TRBV4-3 to TRBJ2-7; 11 bases line up with TRBD2. Germline V gives CDR1 LGHNA, CDR2 YSLEER. Trimming removed 1 base from V and 0 bases from J; junction bases left unmatched: 2. The CDR3 sequence is 16 residues long. CDR3 DNA: TGCGCCAGCAGCCAAGGGACTAGCGGGCACTCCTACGAGCAGTACTTC. Translated: CASSQGTSGHSYEQYF.

Points on this clone: At the DNA level, this CDR3 is encoded by other sequences in the same sample as well. The gene calls are TRBV5-1 and TRBJ1-5, with 10 bases that match TRBD1. The V gene's germline CDR1 is SGHRS and CDR2 YFSETQ. V trimming: 4 bases; J trimming: 2 bases; junction bases outside the gene matches: 3. This CDR3 comprises 15 residues. CDR3 bases: TGCGCCAGCAGCCCGACAGGGGGCCGCAATCAGCCCCAGCATTTT. Its translation: CASSPTGGRNQPQHF. The complete variable domain, with remaining parts taken from reference TRBV5-1 and TRBJ1-5, reads KAGVTQTPRYLIKTRGQQVTLSCSPISGHRSVSWYQQTPGQGLQFLFEYFSETQRNKGNFPGRFSGRQFSNSRSEMNVSTLELGDSALYLCASSPTGGRNQPQHFGDGTRLSIL.

The CDR3 coding sequence is TGTGCCAGCAGCCAAGTCCAGACTCCAGCGGGAGTCGGGGAGACCCAGTACTTC. Translated, it gives CASSQVQTPAGVGETQYF. J is TRBJ2-5 and V is TRBV4-2; TRBD2 aligns across 8 bases. This CDR3 spans 18 amino acids. Germline trimming cut 1 base from V and 5 bases from J; bases unmatched to any gene: 15. Germline V lookup: CDR1 LGHNA, CDR2 YNFKEQ.

This clone was seen a single time. In nucleotides, the CDR3 is TGTGCCAGCATCCCGACAGGGGGCTGGGCCGGGGAGCTGTTTTTT. Amino acid sequence: CASIPTGGWAGELFF. This chain uses TRBV6-5 with TRBJ2-2; 10 nucleotides line up with TRBD1. CDR1 is MNHEY, CDR2 SVGAGI, per germline. This CDR3 contains 15 residues. Unmatched junction bases numbered 8, after V lost 7 bases and J lost 6 bases.

The V call is TRBV7-7, the J call TRBJ2-5; 11 bases align to TRBD2. This CDR3 contains 15 residues. Per the germline V gene, CDR1 is SSHAT and CDR2 is FNYEAQ (reference sequence). The CDR3 DNA sequence: TGTGCTAGCTCCAAGGGGGATACTAGCGGGGGGACCCAGTACTTC. This codes for CASSKGDTSGGTQYF.

The chain uses TRBV5-1 and TRBJ2-5; TRBD1 aligns across 8 bases. The V gene's germline CDR1 is SGHRS and CDR2 YFSETQ. V lost 7 bases and J lost 5; bases outside the gene matches: 10. The CDR3 extends over 14 amino acids. CDR3 sequence: CASCSGTGGETQYF. In DNA, the CDR3 is TGCGCCAGCTGCTCCGGGACAGGCGGGGAGACCCAGTACTTC.

The chain has TRBV5-1 and TRBJ2-7; 10 positions match TRBD2. V was clipped by 5 bases and J by 7 bases; unmatched bases: 12. Germline V gene lookup returns CDR1 SGHRS and CDR2 YFSETQ. The CDR3 runs 15 residues. DNA for the CDR3: TGCGCCAGCAGTTTCGCGACTAGCGGGCGTCAAGAGCAGTACTTC. Its translation is CASSFATSGRQEQYF.

The chain links TRBV7-3 to TRBJ2-5, with TRBD2 matching 7 bases. CDR1 is SGHTA and CDR2 is FQGTGA in the germline V gene. Trimming took 2 bases from V and 1 from J; bases not matched to a gene: 7. There are 16 residues in the CDR3. The CDR3 is CASSLGRRGVQETQYF. Written as DNA, the CDR3 is TGTGCCAGCAGCTTAGGTCGACGGGGGGTCCAAGAGACCCAGTACTTC.

The chain links TRBV24-1 to TRBJ2-1, with 8 bases that match TRBD2. J lost 4 bases, V lost 4 bases, and 5 bases had no gene match. CDR1 and CDR2 (germline): KGHDR, SFDVKD. The CDR3 loop spans 15 amino acids. The CDR3 DNA reads TGTGCCACCAGTGACGCAGCGGGAGTTTACAATGAGCAGTTCTTC. Translating gives CATSDAAGVYNEQFF.

V usage is TRBV11-2 and J usage is TRBJ1-3; the D is unclear. Per the germline V gene, CDR1 is SGHAT and CDR2 is FQNNGV. V was clipped by 0 bases and J by 2 bases, with 11 bases between them. The CDR3 extends over 16 amino acids. This CDR3 is CASSLEGGRTGNTIYF. The CDR3, as DNA: TGTGCCAGCAGCTTAGAAGGCGGGAGAACTGGAAACACCATATATTTT.